The clone carrying this T cell receptor (beta chain) was recorded once. The sample originates from a study of blood T cell repertoires in COVID-19. Study context: Acute and convalescent COVID-19 samples came from the United States, Italy and Spain. PBMCs, B-cell-depleted T cells, or T cells provided the cDNA or gDNA that made up the material.

Authors' methods: Reference gene primer amplification yielded estimated nucleated cell counts. Data came from immunoSEQ multiplex PCR; TCRdb stores just in-frame clones and leaves some out. That table furnishes V, J and clone size, whereas the DNA furnished D and trimming. The sample has 70,000 or so clones, around 90% seen once. Sequencing was done on a sample of peripheral blood. This receptor was taken from a woman aged 80 or older with active or convalescent COVID-19.

The CDR3 DNA reads as TGTGCCACTGCGGGGGTTTACACTGAAGCTTTCTTT. It codes for CATAGVYTEAFF. The chain recombines TRBV12-3 or TRBV12-4 with TRBJ1-1; the D gene is possibly TRBD1 (5 bases). V was trimmed by 10 bases and J by 3 bases, leaving 12 bases between them. The CDR3 has 12 amino acids.